This TCR beta chain was documented in a study of T cells in Graves' hyperthyroidism and ophthalmopathy. Study results and caveats: Most thyroid clonotypes that were expanded above 0.001 also turned up in blood.

Germline V gives CDR1 ENHRY, CDR2 SYGVKD. Trimming left V 3 bases short and J 6 bases short, with 22 bases between. CDR3 length: 17 amino acids. Researchers amplified the TCR beta CDR3 regions from RNA transcripts. Carried out on the TCR CDR3, a first-round RT-PCR used the HTBI primer set. A single record per CDR3 protein comes from TCRdb applying MiXCR to the multiplex PCR reads. The sample carries hundreds of thousands of distinct CDR3 sequences, around 13% recorded once. This clonotype was observed at least ten times. Its antigen is unidentified. The sequenced material came from blood. The receptor was derived from a woman in her 30s with Graves' hyperthyroidism that later progressed to Graves' ophthalmopathy. The chain joins TRBV10-3 to TRBJ2-3; D may be TRBD2 (6 bases). The CDR3 loop is CAISDEVRDWPRDTQYF. As DNA, the CDR3 is TGTGCCATCAGTGATGAGGTCAGGGACTGGCCAAGGGATACGCAGTATTTT.